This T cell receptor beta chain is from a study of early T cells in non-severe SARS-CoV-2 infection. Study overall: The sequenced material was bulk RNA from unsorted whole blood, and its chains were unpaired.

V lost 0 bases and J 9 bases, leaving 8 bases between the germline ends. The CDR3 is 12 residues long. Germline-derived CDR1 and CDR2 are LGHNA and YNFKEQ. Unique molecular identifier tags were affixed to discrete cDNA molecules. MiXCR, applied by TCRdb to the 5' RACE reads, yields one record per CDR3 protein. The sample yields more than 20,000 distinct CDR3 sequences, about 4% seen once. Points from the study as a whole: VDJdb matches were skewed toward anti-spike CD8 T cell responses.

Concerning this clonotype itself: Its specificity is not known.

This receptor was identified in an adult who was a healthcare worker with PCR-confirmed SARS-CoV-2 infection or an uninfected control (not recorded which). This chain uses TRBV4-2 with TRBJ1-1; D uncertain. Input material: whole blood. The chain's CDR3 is CASSQDWGKAFF. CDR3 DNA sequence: TGTGCCAGCAGCCAAGATTGGGGAAAAGCTTTCTTT.